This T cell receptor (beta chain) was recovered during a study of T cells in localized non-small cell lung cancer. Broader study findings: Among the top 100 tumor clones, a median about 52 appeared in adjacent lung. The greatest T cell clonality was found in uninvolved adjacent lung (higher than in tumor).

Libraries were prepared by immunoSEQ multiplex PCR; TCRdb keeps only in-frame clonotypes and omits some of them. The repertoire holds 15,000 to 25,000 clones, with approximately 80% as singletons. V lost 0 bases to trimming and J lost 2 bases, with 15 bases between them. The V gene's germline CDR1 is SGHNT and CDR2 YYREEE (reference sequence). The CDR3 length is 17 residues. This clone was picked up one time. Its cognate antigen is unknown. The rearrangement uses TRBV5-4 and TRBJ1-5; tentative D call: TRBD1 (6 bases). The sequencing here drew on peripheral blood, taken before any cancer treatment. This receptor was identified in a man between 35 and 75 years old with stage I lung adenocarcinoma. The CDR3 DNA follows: TGTGCCAGCAGCTTGGGTGGCAGGGGCGCTGGCAATCAGCCCCAGCATTTT. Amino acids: CASSLGGRGAGNQPQHF.